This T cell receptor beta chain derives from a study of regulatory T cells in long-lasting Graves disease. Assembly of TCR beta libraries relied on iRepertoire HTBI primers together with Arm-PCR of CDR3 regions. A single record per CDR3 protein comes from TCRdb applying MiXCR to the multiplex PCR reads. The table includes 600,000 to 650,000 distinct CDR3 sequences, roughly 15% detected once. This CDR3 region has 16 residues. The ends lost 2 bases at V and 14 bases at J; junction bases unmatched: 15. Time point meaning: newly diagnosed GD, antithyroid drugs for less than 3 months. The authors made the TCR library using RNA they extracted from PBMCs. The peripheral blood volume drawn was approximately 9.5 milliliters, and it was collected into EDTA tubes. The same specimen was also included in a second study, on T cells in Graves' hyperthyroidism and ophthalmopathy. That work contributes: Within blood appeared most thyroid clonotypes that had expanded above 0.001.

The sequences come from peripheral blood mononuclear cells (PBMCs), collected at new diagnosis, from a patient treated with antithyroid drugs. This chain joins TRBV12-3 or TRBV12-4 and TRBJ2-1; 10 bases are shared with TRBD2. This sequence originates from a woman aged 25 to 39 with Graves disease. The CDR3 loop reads CASSLQSGRAGGREFF. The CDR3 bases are TGTGCCAGCAGTTTACAAAGCGGGAGGGCCGGCGGGAGGGAGTTCTTC.